This is a list of T cell receptor beta chains from one sample in a study of cytomegalovirus exposure and HLA in healthy donors. Libraries were prepared by immunoSEQ multiplex PCR; TCRdb keeps only in-frame clonotypes and omits some of them. This sample yields 150,000 to 200,000 clones, of which 79% are seen a single time; about 2.5% belongs to the top ten. Sequenced: PBMCs. The receptors here all came from a woman aged 50 to 60 in good health and CMV-seronegative. Both conserved end residues are part of each CDR3. D genes are given only for firm matches. Not all rows give a size; the values are once, few, many and, for expanded clones, a class.

14	NA	TRBV10-3	TRBJ1-1	NA	CAISDAAGPGEAFF	TGTGCCATCAGTGACGCTGCCGGGCCGGGAGAAGCTTTCTTT
16	NA	TRBV29-1	TRBJ2-5	TRBD2	CSVSRRSGGAEETQYF	TGCAGCGTTAGCCGCCGGAGCGGGGGGGCCGAAGAGACCCAGTACTTC
18	NA	TRBV4-2	TRBJ2-7	TRBD2	CASSGGRAGGPPADEQYF	TGTGCCAGCAGCGGAGGAAGAGCGGGAGGGCCCCCGGCCGACGAGCAGTACTTC
14	NA	TRBV9	TRBJ2-7	NA	CASSVAQGLYEQYF	TGTGCCAGCAGCGTAGCCCAGGGTCTGTACGAGCAGTACTTC
14	NA	TRBV5-4	TRBJ2-7	NA	CASSLGLDSYEQYF	TGTGCCAGCAGCTTGGGACTAGACTCCTACGAGCAGTACTTC
15	NA	TRBV13	TRBJ2-7	NA	CASSLTGVGSYEQYF	TGTGCCAGCAGCTTAACCGGGGTCGGGTCCTACGAGCAGTACTTC
15	NA	TRBV28	TRBJ1-2	NA	CASSLWGGAPNRGGF	TGTGCCAGCAGTTTATGGGGAGGGGCCCCAAACCGGGGAGGTTTC
15	NA	TRBV9	TRBJ1-3	NA	CASSVRGDSGNTIYF	TGTGCCAGCAGCGTCAGGGGAGACTCTGGAAACACCATATATTTT
17	NA	TRBV7-9	TRBJ2-4	NA	CSSSLVSGALAKNIQYF	TGTTCCAGCAGCTTAGTATCAGGCGCCCTAGCCAAAAACATTCAGTACTTC
13	few	TRBV7-9	TRBJ2-7	NA	CASSLDRVYEQYF	TGTGCCAGCAGCTTAGATCGGGTCTACGAGCAGTACTTC
11	NA	TRBV25-1	TRBJ2-1	NA	CASGAINEQFF	TGTGCCAGCGGGGCTATTAATGAGCAGTTCTTC
15	NA	TRBV7-2	TRBJ2-7	TRBD1	CASSPQQGRAHEQYF	TGTGCCAGCAGCCCCCAACAGGGGCGGGCCCACGAGCAGTACTTC
21	NA	TRBV28	TRBJ1-6	TRBD1	CASSLIRSDRGLESYNSPLHF	TGTGCCAGCAGTTTAATCAGGAGCGACAGGGGGCTGGAATCCTATAATTCACCCCTCCACTTT
15	NA	TRBV15	TRBJ1-2	TRBD1	CATSRDRGRDSGYTF	TGTGCCACCAGCAGAGATCGGGGCAGGGACAGTGGCTACACCTTC
15	NA	TRBV4-2	TRBJ2-7	NA	CASSQDRVLYAEQYF	TGTGCCAGCAGCCAAGACCGGGTCCTATACGCCGAGCAGTACTTC
16	NA	TRBV11-3	TRBJ2-2	NA	CASSPGSGGNTGELFF	TGTGCCAGCAGCCCGGGGTCGGGCGGGAACACCGGGGAGCTGTTTTTT
18	NA	TRBV21-1	TRBJ2-4	NA	CASSKESGTGVAKNIQYF	TGTGCCAGCAGCAAAGAATCCGGGACAGGGGTAGCCAAAAACATTCAGTACTTC
11	NA	TRBV27	TRBJ2-7	NA	CASTREGQVHF	TGTGCCAGCACGCGTGAGGGTCAGGTGCACTTC
15	NA	TRBV2	TRBJ1-5	NA	CASSVLDRSNQPQHF	TGTGCCAGCTCCGTACTTGACAGGAGCAATCAGCCCCAGCATTTT
15	NA	TRBV10-3	TRBJ2-7	TRBD2	CAISDSPSGTSRQYF	TGTGCCATCAGTGATTCTCCTAGCGGAACCTCCCGGCAGTACTTC